The 15 T cell receptor beta chains below come from one sample, sequenced in a study of cytomegalovirus exposure and HLA in healthy donors. PCR employed 60 Vbeta and 13 Jbeta primers. Libraries were prepared by immunoSEQ multiplex PCR; TCRdb keeps only in-frame clonotypes and omits some of them. Found here are under 40,000 clones; the top ten clones hold approximately 3.6%. Sequenced: PBMCs. These receptors were obtained from a middle-aged woman in good health and CMV-seropositive.

The chain recombines TRBV9 with TRBJ1-1; the D is unclear. The CDR3 covers 13 residues. V lost 0 bases and J lost 3, with 6 bases in between. From germline, CDR1 is SGDLS and CDR2 YYNGEE. CDR3 residues: CASSVGQDTEAFF. The CDR3 DNA reads TGTGCCAGCAGCGTAGGTCAGGACACTGAAGCTTTCTTT.

The chain couples TRBV5-1 to TRBJ2-3, with 8 nucleotides matching TRBD1. This CDR3 is 15 amino acids long. Germline CDR1 and CDR2: SGHRS and YFSETQ. V trimming: 4 bases; J trimming: 2 bases; junction bases outside the gene matches: 6. The CDR3 sequence is CASSPTGVITDTQYF. The CDR3 DNA is TGCGCCAGCAGCCCGACAGGGGTGATCACAGATACGCAGTATTTT. The complete variable domain, with remaining parts taken from reference TRBV5-1 and TRBJ2-3, reads KAGVTQTPRYLIKTRGQQVTLSCSPISGHRSVSWYQQTPGQGLQFLFEYFSETQRNKGNFPGRFSGRQFSNSRSEMNVSTLELGDSALYLCASSPTGVITDTQYFGPGTRLTVL.

This chain links TRBV6-5 with TRBJ2-7; 9 bases match TRBD2. Per germline, CDR1 MNHEY and CDR2 SVGAGI. The length of the CDR3 is 16 residues. Germline trimming cut 0 bases from V and 3 bases from J; bases unmatched to any gene: 6. Written as DNA, the CDR3 is TGTGCCAGCAGTTACTCGGGGGCGGGAGGGGACTACGAGCAGTACTTC. This codes for CASSYSGAGGDYEQYF.

The chain uses TRBV7-9 and TRBJ2-7; perhaps TRBD1 as D (6 bases). The V end lost 5 bases, the J end lost 4 bases, and 18 bases lay between the germline ends. This CDR3 is 15 amino acids long. CDR1 is SEHNR, CDR2 FQNEAQ, per germline (reference sequence). The CDR3 protein is CASSPRTARAYEQYF. The DNA of the CDR3 is TGTGCCAGCAGCCCGCGGACAGCCCGCGCTTACGAGCAGTACTTC.

The rearrangement uses TRBV28 and TRBJ2-5; D possibly corresponds to TRBD2 (6 bases). This CDR3 is 13 amino acids long. V lost 10 bases, J lost 5 bases, and 17 bases lay in between. Germline CDR1 and CDR2: MDHEN and SYDVKM. The CDR3 protein is CATQEAGRETQYF. In DNA form, the CDR3 reads TGTGCCACCCAGGAGGCGGGGCGGGAGACCCAGTACTTC.

This chain connects TRBV11-2 to TRBJ2-7; D is unclear. The CDR3 sequence is 11 residues long. V was trimmed by 5 bases and J by 4 bases, leaving 6 bases between them. Germline CDR1 SGHAT, CDR2 FQNNGV. The CDR3 DNA follows: TGTGCCAGCAGCCCCTATTACGAGCAGTACTTC. Its translation: CASSPYYEQYF.

V gene TRBV18 combines with J gene TRBJ2-7; 10 nucleotides line up with TRBD1. The CDR3 spans 14 residues. The junction had 1 base not matched to a gene; V was cut back by 2 bases and J by 3 bases. Germline V gene data show CDR1 as KGHSH and CDR2 as LQKENI. The CDR3 sequence: CASSPGTGDYEQYF. The CDR3 region has the DNA TGTGCCAGCTCACCAGGGACAGGGGACTACGAGCAGTACTTC.

The chain combines TRBV2 with TRBJ1-2; D might be TRBD1 (5 bases). In germline, CDR1 is SNHLY, CDR2 FYNNEI. V was pared by 5 bases and J by 7 bases, with 17 bases between. The CDR3 covers 14 residues. The CDR3 is CASSSSLGEGGYTF. CDR3 in DNA: TGTGCCAGCAGTTCATCGTTGGGGGAGGGTGGCTACACCTTC.

V is TRBV4-2 and J is TRBJ2-1; maybe TRBD2 (6 bases). Trimming removed 1 base at V and 4 bases at J, with 11 bases between. Germline V gene lookup returns CDR1 LGHNA and CDR2 YNFKEQ. The CDR3 is made up of 15 amino acids. Written as DNA, the CDR3 is TGTGCCAGCAGCCAAGGAGGGGACTTTTACAATGAGCAGTTCTTC. Amino acid sequence: CASSQGGDFYNEQFF.

The chain joins TRBV19 to TRBJ2-3; a weak D match, TRBD1 (6 bases). CDR3 length equals 16 residues. Trimming shortened V by 10 bases and J by 0 bases, and 20 bases separated the two germline ends. CDR1 and CDR2 from the germline V gene are LNHDA and SQIVND (reference sequence). The CDR3 loop is CAISTGTTLSTDTQYF. CDR3 sequence (DNA): TGTGCCATATCAACCGGGACAACCTTGAGCACAGATACGCAGTATTTT.

The chain has TRBV11-3 and TRBJ1-1, with D possibly matching TRBD1 (5 bases). CDR3 length: 15 residues. V was clipped by 5 bases and J by 4 bases, with 17 bases between them. Per the germline V gene, CDR1 is SGHNT and CDR2 is YENEEA. As DNA, the CDR3 is TGTGCCAGCAGCCCCCGAGGGGAGGGGACCACTGAAGCTTTCTTT. It yields the protein CASSPRGEGTTEAFF. Filled out from reference TRBV11-3 and TRBJ1-1, the complete variable domain reads EAGVVQSPRYKIIEKKQPVAFWCNPISGHNTLYWYLQNLGQGPELLIRYENEEAVDDSQLPKDRFSAERLKGVDSTLKIQPAELGDSAVYLCASSPRGEGTTEAFFGQGTRLTVV.

Concerning this clone: The sample has other DNA sequences that encode this CDR3 too. The chain joins TRBV5-1 to TRBJ2-2; the D gene is possibly TRBD2 (5 bases). Germline V gene data show CDR1 as SGHRS and CDR2 as YFSETQ. V lost 1 base, J lost 1 base, and 5 bases lay in between. This CDR3 comprises 14 residues. CDR3 residues: CASSLSGNTGELFF. CDR3 coding DNA: TGCGCCAGCAGCTTGAGCGGGAACACCGGGGAGCTGTTTTTT.

The chain combines TRBV4-2 with TRBJ2-1; 7 positions match TRBD2. V trimming: 0 bases; J trimming: 2 bases; junction bases outside the gene matches: 10. There are 18 residues in the CDR3. Germline CDR1 LGHNA, CDR2 YNFKEQ. The CDR3 loop reads CASSQDSVLAVTYNEQFF. In DNA form, the CDR3 reads TGTGCCAGCAGCCAAGATTCGGTCCTAGCGGTAACCTACAATGAGCAGTTCTTC.

V usage is TRBV7-9 and J usage is TRBJ1-3, with a possible D match to TRBD1 (6 bases). This CDR3 has 17 amino acids. Trimming stripped 5 bases from V and 0 bases from J, with 17 bases between. Germline CDR1 and CDR2: SEHNR and FQNEAQ (reference sequence). The CDR3 here is CASSPGGGASSGNTIYF. In nucleotides, the CDR3 is TGTGCCAGCAGCCCAGGTGGGGGGGCTTCCTCTGGAAACACCATATATTTT.

The chain is built from TRBV30 and TRBJ2-7; D possibly corresponds to TRBD2 (5 bases). The V end was cut by 0 bases, the J end by 5 bases, with 17 bases between. CDR3 size: 15 residues. The V gene's germline CDR1 is GTSNPN and CDR2 SVGIG (reference sequence). As DNA, the CDR3 is TGTGCCTGGAGTGTACTTGGGGAGTATTCCAACGAGCAGTACTTC. Its protein product is CAWSVLGEYSNEQYF.